This T cell receptor beta chain is drawn from a study of CD8+ T cells in alopecia areata. Trimming took off 0 bases at V and 6 bases at J, with 4 bases between the two ends. Per germline, CDR1 SGHRS and CDR2 YFSETQ. The CDR3 contains 11 residues. In the case of this clone: Its target is not known.

Peripheral blood and lesional scalp punch biopsies came from alopecia areata patients. Points from the study as a whole: Sequencing of scalp tissue also captures the resident alphabeta T cells of normal skin.

As the sequencing template, cDNA was produced by extracting RNA and reverse transcribing it. Sequencing was performed with immunoSEQ multiplex PCR; in TCRdb, only in-frame clones are kept and a portion is missing. The table shows roughly 200,000 clones, with roughly 60% occurring only once. This receptor was taken from a human donor with alopecia areata. J is TRBJ2-7 and V is TRBV5-1; D call uncertain. Source: CD4+ T cells sorted from blood, taken at week 0. DNA of the CDR3: TGCGCCAGCAGCTTGGCCCGCGAGCAGTACTTC. Protein product: CASSLAREQYF. Based on the CDR3 plus reference TRBV5-1 and TRBJ2-7, the full variable domain is KAGVTQTPRYLIKTRGQQVTLSCSPISGHRSVSWYQQTPGQGLQFLFEYFSETQRNKGNFPGRFSGRQFSNSRSEMNVSTLELGDSALYLCASSLAREQYFGPGTRLTVT.